This is a list of T cell receptor beta chains from one sample in a study of shared clonotypes between healthy human individuals. Assay used: immunoSEQ multiplex PCR; TCRdb lists only in-frame clones, some missing. The table has about 1 million clones, around 74% seen once. Material for sequencing was memory CD4+ T cells sorted from blood. Receptors originate from a man younger than 35 in good health. Each CDR3 is given with its conserved first and last residue. The D gene is left open where the match is weak. The size of a clone is reported for some rows only, either as once, few or many, or as a class for expanded clones.

clone size: NA
V gene: TRBV6-5
J gene: TRBJ2-4
D gene: TRBD2
CDR3 DNA: TGTGCCAGCAGTTCCACCGGGACTAGCGTTAACATTCAGTACTTC
CDR3 protein: CASSSTGTSVNIQYF

clone size: few
V gene: TRBV28
J gene: TRBJ1-2
D gene: NA
CDR3 DNA: TGTGCCAGCAGCTACAAAGTATCCTACTATGGCTACACCTTC
CDR3 protein: CASSYKVSYYGYTF

clone size: NA
V gene: TRBV14
J gene: TRBJ1-1
D gene: NA
CDR3 DNA: TGTGCCAGCAGCCACGGAACAGGGTGGGCTTTCTTT
CDR3 protein: CASSHGTGWAFF

clone size: NA
V gene: TRBV15
J gene: TRBJ2-7
D gene: TRBD1
CDR3 DNA: TGTGCCACCAGCGAGACAGGGCCAAGCAGCGAGCAGTACTTC
CDR3 protein: CATSETGPSSEQYF

clone size: few
V gene: TRBV2
J gene: TRBJ2-5
D gene: NA
CDR3 DNA: TGTGCCAGCAAGAAGGGGTCGGGAGAGACCCAGTACTTC
CDR3 protein: CASKKGSGETQYF

clone size: NA
V gene: TRBV7-2
J gene: TRBJ2-7
D gene: NA
CDR3 DNA: TGTGCCAGCAGCCCAACCCGGGCGGAGCAGTACTTC
CDR3 protein: CASSPTRAEQYF

clone size: NA
V gene: TRBV5-1
J gene: TRBJ1-2
D gene: NA
CDR3 DNA: TGCGCCAGCAGCTCTGGACTGACAGCCAACTATGGCTACACCTTC
CDR3 protein: CASSSGLTANYGYTF

clone size: few
V gene: TRBV13
J gene: TRBJ1-1
D gene: TRBD1
CDR3 DNA: TGTGCCAGCAGCCCCGGGGGGACAGGGAAGAAAGGCACTGAAGCTTTCTTT
CDR3 protein: CASSPGGTGKKGTEAFF

clone size: NA
V gene: TRBV10-2
J gene: TRBJ1-1
D gene: NA
CDR3 DNA: TGCGCCAGCAGCAGGGGTATGAACACTGAAGCTTTCTTT
CDR3 protein: CASSRGMNTEAFF

clone size: once
V gene: TRBV7-9
J gene: TRBJ2-3
D gene: NA
CDR3 DNA: TGTGCCAGCAGCTTAGGTTTATCAGGGGGGAGCACAGATACGCAGTATTTT
CDR3 protein: CASSLGLSGGSTDTQYF

clone size: NA
V gene: TRBV9
J gene: TRBJ2-7
D gene: NA
CDR3 DNA: TGTGCCAGCAGCGTAGGCCCAACCACCTACGAGCAGTACTTC
CDR3 protein: CASSVGPTTYEQYF

clone size: NA
V gene: TRBV19
J gene: TRBJ2-1
D gene: TRBD1
CDR3 DNA: TGTGCCAGTAGTATAACGTGGAGAGACAGGGTCATGAACAATGAGCAGTTCTTC
CDR3 protein: CASSITWRDRVMNNEQFF

clone size: NA
V gene: TRBV6-1
J gene: TRBJ2-5
D gene: TRBD2
CDR3 DNA: TGTGCCAGCAGCGACCGGGGGGGATGGGAGACCCAGTACTTC
CDR3 protein: CASSDRGGWETQYF

clone size: NA
V gene: TRBV7-9
J gene: TRBJ1-1
D gene: NA
CDR3 DNA: TGTGCCAGCAGCTCTACCAAGACCGGGACCCACACTGAAGCTTTCTTT
CDR3 protein: CASSSTKTGTHTEAFF

clone size: NA
V gene: TRBV12-5
J gene: TRBJ2-1
D gene: NA
CDR3 DNA: TGTGCTAGTGGTCCATACCTCGGACAGCCTACCTACAATGAGCAGTTCTTC
CDR3 protein: CASGPYLGQPTYNEQFF

clone size: few
V gene: TRBV5-1
J gene: TRBJ1-4
D gene: NA
CDR3 DNA: TGCGCCAGCAGCTTGCCCGACTCCGGGACGGCAGCAGGAAAACTGTTTTTT
CDR3 protein: CASSLPDSGTAAGKLFF

clone size: NA
V gene: TRBV28
J gene: TRBJ2-3
D gene: TRBD2
CDR3 DNA: TGTGCCAGCAGTCCTAGCGGAGGGGGCACAGATACGCAGTATTTT
CDR3 protein: CASSPSGGGTDTQYF

clone size: NA
V gene: TRBV6-5
J gene: TRBJ1-2
D gene: TRBD1
CDR3 DNA: TGTGCCAGCAGTGCCCGGAGACAGGGGTATGGCTACACCTTC
CDR3 protein: CASSARRQGYGYTF

clone size: NA
V gene: TRBV10-3
J gene: TRBJ2-3
D gene: TRBD2
CDR3 DNA: TGTGCCACCCCTGAACTAGCGGGGTTACCAGATACGCAGTATTTT
CDR3 protein: CATPELAGLPDTQYF

clone size: few
V gene: TRBV6-1
J gene: TRBJ2-1
D gene: TRBD2
CDR3 DNA: TGTGCCAGCAGTGACAGATGGAGCGGGGGCGGAAGTAGCGAGCAGTTCTTC
CDR3 protein: CASSDRWSGGGSSEQFF

clone size: NA
V gene: TRBV9
J gene: TRBJ2-3
D gene: NA
CDR3 DNA: TGTGCCAGCAGCGACGGGCAAGGCGATACGCAGTATTTT
CDR3 protein: CASSDGQGDTQYF

clone size: NA
V gene: TRBV30
J gene: TRBJ1-1
D gene: NA
CDR3 DNA: TGTGCCTGGAGTGGCCCACGAAGGTCCATGAACACTGAAGCTTTCTTT
CDR3 protein: CAWSGPRRSMNTEAFF

clone size: NA
V gene: TRBV6-7
J gene: TRBJ1-6
D gene: TRBD1
CDR3 DNA: TGTGCCAGCAGGGGTGGACAGGGAGTGTTGGCCTATAATTCACCCCTCCACTTT
CDR3 protein: CASRGGQGVLAYNSPLHF

clone size: NA
V gene: TRBV28
J gene: TRBJ2-7
D gene: NA
CDR3 DNA: TGTGCCAGCTACGGCACCTACTACGAGCAGTACTTC
CDR3 protein: CASYGTYYEQYF

clone size: NA
V gene: TRBV2
J gene: TRBJ2-5
D gene: TRBD2
CDR3 DNA: TGTGCCAGCAGTGGATGGGCGGGGGGCCCAGAGACCCAGTACTTC
CDR3 protein: CASSGWAGGPETQYF

clone size: NA
V gene: TRBV29-1
J gene: TRBJ1-2
D gene: NA
CDR3 DNA: TGCAGCGTTGGAGAGGGGGACTATGGCTACACCTTC
CDR3 protein: CSVGEGDYGYTF

clone size: NA
V gene: TRBV29-1
J gene: TRBJ2-7
D gene: NA
CDR3 DNA: TGCAGCGCCGTCGGGCAGGTGGCCTACGAGCAGTACTTC
CDR3 protein: CSAVGQVAYEQYF

clone size: once
V gene: TRBV11-2
J gene: TRBJ1-2
D gene: NA
CDR3 DNA: TGTGCCAGCAGCTTAGATCTCCGCGGCCCCTATGGCTACACCTTC
CDR3 protein: CASSLDLRGPYGYTF

clone size: NA
V gene: TRBV5-1
J gene: TRBJ2-5
D gene: NA
CDR3 DNA: TGCGCCAGCAGCTTGGTTGGTAGCAGAGTGCAAGAGACCCAGTACTTC
CDR3 protein: CASSLVGSRVQETQYF

clone size: NA
V gene: TRBV27
J gene: TRBJ1-2
D gene: TRBD1
CDR3 DNA: TGTGCCAGCAGTTTTTTCGGGACAGGGGAGTGGGGCTACACCTTC
CDR3 protein: CASSFFGTGEWGYTF

clone size: NA
V gene: TRBV27
J gene: TRBJ2-7
D gene: TRBD2
CDR3 DNA: TGTGCCAGCAGTTTTCGGGGGGGGGCTATCTACGAGCAGTACTTC
CDR3 protein: CASSFRGGAIYEQYF

clone size: NA
V gene: TRBV10-3
J gene: TRBJ2-1
D gene: NA
CDR3 DNA: TGTGCCATCAGTGGCACCCCCGGGGCGGGTACCAATGAGCAGTTCTTC
CDR3 protein: CAISGTPGAGTNEQFF

clone size: NA
V gene: TRBV28
J gene: TRBJ1-2
D gene: NA
CDR3 DNA: TGTGCCAGCAGCCTAACTGTGGGGGACCGATACTTC
CDR3 protein: CASSLTVGDRYF

clone size: NA
V gene: TRBV7-7
J gene: TRBJ2-3
D gene: TRBD1
CDR3 DNA: TGTGCTAGCAGCTTATTAGGGGGCGCAGATACGCAGTATTTT
CDR3 protein: CASSLLGGADTQYF

clone size: NA
V gene: TRBV7-3
J gene: TRBJ2-1
D gene: NA
CDR3 DNA: TGTGCCAGCAGCTTTCTGCCGGCCGATGAGCAGTTCTTC
CDR3 protein: CASSFLPADEQFF

clone size: NA
V gene: TRBV11-2
J gene: TRBJ2-7
D gene: NA
CDR3 DNA: TGTGCCAGCAGCTTAGCTCCCAGGGGAATTGCTCCGTGGGAGCAGTACTTC
CDR3 protein: CASSLAPRGIAPWEQYF